What follows are 25 T cell receptor beta chains derived from one specimen sequenced in a study of T cell changes during pregnancy in multiple sclerosis. TCRdb's copy holds only in-frame clones and misses some; the assay was immunoSEQ multiplex PCR. The sample has tens of thousands of clones, about 87% seen once; the top ten hold more than 7%. The specimen comprised CD8+ T cells from peripheral blood mononuclear cells, sampled before pregnancy. These receptors originate from a female donor with multiple sclerosis, enrolled in a pregnancy study.

CDR3 sequence reads: CASSSRGIGPLGQETQYF. Written as DNA, the CDR3 is TGTGCCAGCAGCTCCCGCGGTATTGGCCCGTTGGGTCAAGAGACCCAGTACTTC. The gene calls are TRBV5-6 and TRBJ2-5, with D unclear. Germline lookup yields CDR1 SGHDT and CDR2 YYEEEE. The CDR3 consists of 18 residues. Trimming shortened V by 3 bases and J by 2 bases, and 23 bases separated the two germline ends.

V is TRBV9 and J is TRBJ2-7; 10 bases map to TRBD1. Germline CDR1 reads SGDLS; CDR2 reads YYNGEE. The J segment lost 2 bases and the V segment lost 4 bases, leaving 6 bases of the junction unmatched. This CDR3 has 15 amino acids. In DNA form, the CDR3 reads TGTGCCAGCAGCCCCACCGGGACAGGGGCCTACGAGCAGTACTTC. Translation: CASSPTGTGAYEQYF.

V usage is TRBV7-9 and J usage is TRBJ2-7; TRBD2 aligns across 7 bases. Trimming removed 5 bases from V and 1 base from J; junction bases left unmatched: 11. CDR1 is SEHNR and CDR2 is FQNEAQ in the germline V gene (reference sequence). This CDR3 comprises 16 residues. CDR3 bases: TGTGCCAGCAGCCCCCGGGGGGACGTCTCATCCTACGAGCAGTACTTC. Translated, it gives CASSPRGDVSSYEQYF.

V is TRBV27 and J is TRBJ1-2; 12 bases are a match to TRBD1. Trimming cost V 2 bases and J 2 bases; bases outside gene matches: 0. This CDR3 contains 15 residues. Germline CDR1 MNHEY, CDR2 SMNVEV (reference sequence). CDR3 region: CASSLGTGGNYGYTF. DNA of the CDR3: TGTGCCAGCAGTTTAGGGACAGGGGGCAACTATGGCTACACCTTC.

The CDR3 region has the DNA TGTGCCAGCAGCTTAGAGCCCGGGGATTTCTACGAGCAGTACTTC. Its translation is CASSLEPGDFYEQYF. The chain recombines TRBV7-8 with TRBJ2-7, with D possibly being TRBD2 (5 bases). The germline gives CDR1 SGHVS, CDR2 FQNEAQ. Trimming shortened V by 1 base and J by 3 bases, and 13 bases separated the two germline ends. The CDR3 has 15 residues.

The genes are TRBV4-3 and TRBJ2-6; possible D gene TRBD1, 5 bases. In germline, CDR1 is LGHNA, CDR2 YSLEER. Trimming pared 0 bases from V and 2 bases from J, leaving 8 bases between. The CDR3 is 16 residues long. The CDR3 reads CASSQDIGAGANVLTF. CDR3 nucleotide sequence: TGCGCCAGCAGCCAAGATATAGGGGCTGGGGCCAACGTCCTGACTTTC.

The chain links TRBV27 to TRBJ1-5; weak D call: TRBD1 (6 bases). CDR3 size: 14 residues. Per the germline V gene, CDR1 is MNHEY and CDR2 is SMNVEV (reference sequence). Trimming took off 4 bases at V and 2 bases at J, with 9 bases between the two ends. CDR3 region: CASSYSGGNQPQHF. In DNA form, the CDR3 reads TGTGCCAGCAGTTATTCAGGGGGCAATCAGCCCCAGCATTTT.

The chain couples TRBV15 to TRBJ2-7; unclear D gene. V was pared by 0 bases and J by 2 bases, with 14 bases between. The CDR3 loop spans 16 amino acids. The germline V gene has CDR1 LNHNV and CDR2 YYDKDF (reference sequence). CDR3 coding DNA: TGTGCCACCAGCAGAGATGACGAGGATTCGACCTACGAGCAGTACTTC. It specifies CATSRDDEDSTYEQYF.

V gene TRBV5-1 combines with J gene TRBJ1-2; possible D gene TRBD1, 5 bases. Per germline, CDR1 SGHRS and CDR2 YFSETQ. The CDR3 length is 15 residues. Trimming stripped 0 bases from V and 8 bases from J, with 17 bases between. For the CDR3, the DNA is TGCGCCAGCAGCTTGGTTTCAGGGATGGTTGAAGGCTACACCTTC. Translating gives CASSLVSGMVEGYTF. Full variable domain (remainder filled in from reference TRBV5-1 and TRBJ1-2): KAGVTQTPRYLIKTRGQQVTLSCSPISGHRSVSWYQQTPGQGLQFLFEYFSETQRNKGNFPGRFSGRQFSNSRSEMNVSTLELGDSALYLCASSLVSGMVEGYTFGSGTRLTVV.

V gene TRBV4-3 combines with J gene TRBJ2-5, with 14 bases identical to TRBD2. The CDR3 contains 17 residues. The junction had 7 bases not matched to a gene; V was cut back by 4 bases and J by 3 bases. The germline gives CDR1 LGHNA, CDR2 YSLEER. The CDR3 DNA reads TGCGCCAGCAGCCCCCGACTAGCGGGGGGGCCGGAAGAGACCCAGTACTTC. This sequence encodes CASSPRLAGGPEETQYF.

To note about this clone: Mismatch with germline at one junction end may stem from a read error. Different DNA sequences within this sample yield the same CDR3. V is TRBV7-3 and J is TRBJ2-1, with 13 bases that match TRBD2. Germline CDR1 and CDR2: SGHTA and FQGTGA. The length of the CDR3 is 15 residues. CDR3 in DNA: TGTGCCAGTAGCTTACTAGCGGGAGGGGTGAATGAGCAGTTCTTC. It specifies CASSLLAGGVNEQFF.

The rearrangement uses TRBV15 and TRBJ1-1; D perhaps matches TRBD1 (6 bases). V was trimmed by 8 bases and J by 1 base, leaving 8 bases between them. The CDR3 has 12 amino acids. Germline values: CDR1 LNHNV, CDR2 YYDKDF (reference sequence). The CDR3 reads CATRGGNTEAFF. In nucleotides, the CDR3 is TGTGCCACCCGAGGGGGGAACACTGAAGCTTTCTTT.

The chain links TRBV28 to TRBJ2-7; TRBD1 aligns across 9 bases. The CDR3 runs 14 residues. Per germline, CDR1 MDHEN and CDR2 SYDVKM. Germline trimming cut 6 bases from V and 3 bases from J; bases unmatched to any gene: 6. CDR3 coding DNA: TGTGCCAGCAGGATGCCGGGACAGGGCTACGAGCAGTACTTC. Its translation is CASRMPGQGYEQYF.

The chain links TRBV7-7 to TRBJ2-2, with D possibly being TRBD2 (6 bases). CDR3 length: 15 residues. The germline gives CDR1 SSHAT, CDR2 FNYEAQ (reference sequence). V was shortened by 2 bases and J by 3 bases, with 10 bases between the two germline ends. The DNA for the CDR3 is TGTGCCAGCAGCTTATGGGAGGCGGACACCGGGGAGCTGTTTTTT. It yields the protein CASSLWEADTGELFF.

The J gene is TRBJ2-7, the V gene TRBV2; 8 positions match TRBD2. This CDR3 has 14 amino acids. The V segment lost 4 bases and the J segment 3 bases; nucleotides outside the gene matches: 5. Germline lookup yields CDR1 SNHLY and CDR2 FYNNEI. The CDR3 sequence: CASSGSGGDYEQYF. In nucleotides, the CDR3 is TGTGCCAGCAGTGGAAGCGGGGGAGACTACGAGCAGTACTTC.

The chain joins TRBV4-3 to TRBJ2-1; 11 bases fit TRBD2. CDR3 length equals 18 residues. V shed 0 bases and J 3 bases; nucleotides not matched to a gene: 7. Germline V gene data show CDR1 as LGHNA and CDR2 as YSLEER. The CDR3 DNA reads as TGCGCCAGCAGCCAAGATAACTCGCTAGCGGGGGGCTACAATGAGCAGTTCTTC. It is translated as CASSQDNSLAGGYNEQFF.

This clone was recorded only once. V usage is TRBV7-6 and J usage is TRBJ2-1; D might be TRBD2 (5 bases). Germline V lookup: CDR1 SGHVS, CDR2 FNYEAQ. Trimming took 1 base from V and 2 from J, leaving 24 bases between them. The CDR3 runs 20 residues. CDR3 sequence (DNA): TGTGCCAGCAGCTTAGATACCCCACAGTCCGATAGCGAGGCCTACAATGAGCAGTTCTTC. Translated: CASSLDTPQSDSEAYNEQFF.

The chain couples TRBV2 to TRBJ2-1; D unclear. Germline assignment: CDR1 SNHLY and CDR2 FYNNEI. There are 10 residues in the CDR3. The germline V and J ends were trimmed by 6 bases and 8 bases, with 5 bases remaining between them. CDR3 sequence: CASSSDEQFF. CDR3 bases: TGTGCCAGCAGCTCAGATGAGCAGTTCTTC.

V gene TRBV7-2 combines with J gene TRBJ1-1; D gene ambiguous. CDR3 length: 15 residues. Germline V gives CDR1 SGHTA, CDR2 FQGNSA. Trimming left V 4 bases short and J 0 bases short, with 12 bases between. The CDR3 spells CASSYHVSMNTEAFF. CDR3 bases: TGTGCCAGCAGCTACCATGTGAGCATGAACACTGAAGCTTTCTTT.

The chain combines TRBV11-1 with TRBJ2-1; 8 nucleotides agree with TRBD1. Germline CDR1 reads SGHAT; CDR2 reads FQDESV (reference sequence). Trimming cost V 3 bases and J 2 bases; bases outside gene matches: 3. The CDR3 contains 15 residues. This chain's CDR3 is CASSFGQGAYNEQFF. For the CDR3, the DNA is TGTGCCAGCAGCTTTGGACAGGGTGCCTACAATGAGCAGTTCTTC.

This clone was seen only a few times. The chain carries TRBV27 and TRBJ1-2; D perhaps matches TRBD1 (5 bases). The CDR3 has 14 amino acids. The germline V gene has CDR1 MNHEY and CDR2 SMNVEV (reference sequence). Trimming pared 0 bases from V and 5 bases from J, leaving 10 bases between. The CDR3 bases are TGTGCCAGCAGTTTATCGGGGCAGGGTTATGGCTACACCTTC. Translation: CASSLSGQGYGYTF.

This clone was seen just once. V is TRBV28 and J is TRBJ2-1; 10 bases are a match to TRBD2. Unmatched junction bases numbered 6, after V lost 4 bases and J lost 6 bases. Per germline, CDR1 MDHEN and CDR2 SYDVKM. The CDR3 sequence is 15 residues long. This CDR3 is CASSSPSGSGNEQFF. CDR3 in DNA: TGTGCCAGCAGTTCCCCTAGCGGGAGTGGCAATGAGCAGTTCTTC.

As for this clone: Its ends do not fully match the called genes, so a read error is possible. The J gene is TRBJ2-7, the V gene TRBV18; 14 positions match TRBD2. Germline V gene sequence: CDR1 KGHSH, CDR2 LQKENI. The CDR3 is 15 residues long. Written as DNA, the CDR3 is TGTGCCAGCTCACTGGGACTAGCGGGAGACTACAAGCAGTACTTC. Its protein product is CASSLGLAGDYKQYF.

This chain joins TRBV4-3 and TRBJ1-1, with 8 bases lining up with TRBD1. CDR1 is LGHNA, CDR2 YSLEER, per germline. Unmatched junction bases numbered 13, after V lost 3 bases and J lost 4 bases. The CDR3 extends over 17 amino acids. The CDR3 DNA follows: TGCGCCAGCAGCCAGGATAAGACAGGGGCCCCGGGCACTGAAGCTTTCTTT. This codes for CASSQDKTGAPGTEAFF.

The V and J genes are TRBV7-8 and TRBJ2-7; 9 nucleotides line up with TRBD1. This CDR3 is built from 15 residues. The V and J ends lost 2 bases and 3 bases, in that order; junction bases with no gene match: 5. The germline gives CDR1 SGHVS, CDR2 FQNEAQ. CDR3 sequence: CASSLRGTGNYEQYF. The CDR3 nucleotides read TGTGCCAGCAGCTTAAGGGGGACAGGGAACTACGAGCAGTACTTC.